This T cell receptor (beta chain) emerged from a study of T cells in women clearing cervical HPV infection. General study results and limits: Cases carried less TRBV6-7 than controls: roughly 0.11% versus 0.16%.

Profiled with immunoSEQ multiplex PCR; TCRdb holds only in-frame clones, not every one. The listing contains tens of thousands of clones. Details on this clone: Its antigen is still unknown. The DNA ends 3 residues before the CDR3 does, and the rest of the CDR3 is filled in from the germline J gene.

CDR1 and CDR2 from the germline V gene are LNHDA and SQIVND (reference sequence). This CDR3 contains 15 residues. V lost 3 bases to trimming and J lost 5 bases, with 16 bases between them. What was sequenced was blood buffy coat. This clonotype was obtained from a woman aged 18 to 75 with a cervical HPV16 infection that either progressed to CIN3+ or cleared (not recorded which). This sequence joins TRBV19 and TRBJ2-5; the D is unclear. CDR3 loop: CASSISWRPRETQYF. CDR3 DNA (partial): TGTGCCAGTAGTATCTCTTGGCGGCCCCGGGAGACC.